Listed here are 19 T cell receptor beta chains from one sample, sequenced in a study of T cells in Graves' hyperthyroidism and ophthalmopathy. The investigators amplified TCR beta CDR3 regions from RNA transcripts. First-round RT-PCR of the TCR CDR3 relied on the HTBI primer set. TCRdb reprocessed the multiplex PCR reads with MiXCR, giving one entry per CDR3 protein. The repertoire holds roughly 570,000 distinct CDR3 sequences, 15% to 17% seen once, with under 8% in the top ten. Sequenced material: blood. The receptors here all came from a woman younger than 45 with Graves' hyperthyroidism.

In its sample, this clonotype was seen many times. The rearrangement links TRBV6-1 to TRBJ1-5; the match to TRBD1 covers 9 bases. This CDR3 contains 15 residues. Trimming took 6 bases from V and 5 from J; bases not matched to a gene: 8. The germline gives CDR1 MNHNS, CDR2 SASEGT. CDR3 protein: CASRSQGAPHQPQHF. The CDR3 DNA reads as TGTGCCAGCAGGTCACAGGGGGCGCCCCATCAGCCCCAGCATTTT.

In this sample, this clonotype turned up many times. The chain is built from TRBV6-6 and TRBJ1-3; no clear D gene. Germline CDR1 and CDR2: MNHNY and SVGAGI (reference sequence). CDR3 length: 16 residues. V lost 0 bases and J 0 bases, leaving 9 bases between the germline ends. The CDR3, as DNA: TGTGCCAGCAGTTACTCGGCGCACTCCTCTGGAAACACCATATATTTT. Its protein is CASSYSAHSSGNTIYF.

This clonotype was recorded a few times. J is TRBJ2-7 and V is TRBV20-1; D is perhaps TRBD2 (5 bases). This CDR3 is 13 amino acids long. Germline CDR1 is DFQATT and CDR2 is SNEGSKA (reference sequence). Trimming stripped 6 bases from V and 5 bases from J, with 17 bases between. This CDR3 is CSAPTGDSDEQYF. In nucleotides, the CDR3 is TGCAGTGCCCCCACTGGGGATAGCGACGAGCAGTACTTC.

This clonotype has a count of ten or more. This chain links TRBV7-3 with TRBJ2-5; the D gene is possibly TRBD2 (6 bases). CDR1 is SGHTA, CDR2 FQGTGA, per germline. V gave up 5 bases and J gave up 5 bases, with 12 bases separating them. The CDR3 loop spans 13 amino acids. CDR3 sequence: CASSPSDWETQYF. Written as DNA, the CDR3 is TGTGCCAGCAGCCCTAGCGATTGGGAGACCCAGTACTTC.

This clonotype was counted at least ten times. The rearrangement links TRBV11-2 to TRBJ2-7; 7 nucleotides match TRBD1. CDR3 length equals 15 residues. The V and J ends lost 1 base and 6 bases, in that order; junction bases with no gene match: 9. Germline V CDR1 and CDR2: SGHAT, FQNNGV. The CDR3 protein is CASSLGAGGTLEQYF. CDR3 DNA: TGTGCCAGCAGCTTAGGGGCAGGGGGAACGCTCGAGCAGTACTTC.

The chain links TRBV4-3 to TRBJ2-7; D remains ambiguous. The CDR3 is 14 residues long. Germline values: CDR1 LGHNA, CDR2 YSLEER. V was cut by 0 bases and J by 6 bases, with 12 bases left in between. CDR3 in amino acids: CASSQERVPLEQYF. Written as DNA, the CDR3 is TGCGCCAGCAGCCAAGAACGGGTCCCCCTCGAGCAGTACTTC.

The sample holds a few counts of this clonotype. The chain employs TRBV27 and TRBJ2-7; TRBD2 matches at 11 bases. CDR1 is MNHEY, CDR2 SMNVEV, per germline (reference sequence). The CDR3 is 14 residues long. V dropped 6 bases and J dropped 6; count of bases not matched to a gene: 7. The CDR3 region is CASSAASGRLEQYF. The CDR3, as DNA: TGTGCCAGCAGCGCCGCTAGCGGGAGGCTCGAGCAGTACTTC.

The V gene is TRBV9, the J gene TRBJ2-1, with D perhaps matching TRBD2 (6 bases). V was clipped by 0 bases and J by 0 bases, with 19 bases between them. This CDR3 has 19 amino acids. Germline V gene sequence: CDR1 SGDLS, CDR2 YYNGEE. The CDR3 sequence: CASSVAGGTGINSYNEQFF. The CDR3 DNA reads TGTGCCAGCAGCGTAGCAGGAGGGACCGGGATCAACTCCTACAATGAGCAGTTCTTC.

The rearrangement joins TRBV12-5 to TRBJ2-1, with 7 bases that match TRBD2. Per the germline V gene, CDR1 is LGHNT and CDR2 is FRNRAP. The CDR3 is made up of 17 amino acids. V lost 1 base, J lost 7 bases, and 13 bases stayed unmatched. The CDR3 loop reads CASGLGVGGRFGNEQFF. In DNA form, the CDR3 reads TGTGCTAGTGGTTTGGGCGTCGGCGGGAGATTTGGGAATGAGCAGTTCTTC. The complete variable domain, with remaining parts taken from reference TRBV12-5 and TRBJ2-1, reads DARVTQTPRHKVTEMGQEVTMRCQPILGHNTVFWYRQTMMQGLELLAYFRNRAPLDDSGMPKDRFSAEMPDATLATLKIQPSEPRDSAVYFCASGLGVGGRFGNEQFFGPGTRLTVL.

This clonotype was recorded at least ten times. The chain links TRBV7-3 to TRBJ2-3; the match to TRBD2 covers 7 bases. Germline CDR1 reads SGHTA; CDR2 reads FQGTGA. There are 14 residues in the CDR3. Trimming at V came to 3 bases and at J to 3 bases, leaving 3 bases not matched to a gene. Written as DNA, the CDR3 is TGTGCCAGCAGCTTGGCGGGAGAAACAGATACGCAGTATTTT. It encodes CASSLAGETDTQYF.

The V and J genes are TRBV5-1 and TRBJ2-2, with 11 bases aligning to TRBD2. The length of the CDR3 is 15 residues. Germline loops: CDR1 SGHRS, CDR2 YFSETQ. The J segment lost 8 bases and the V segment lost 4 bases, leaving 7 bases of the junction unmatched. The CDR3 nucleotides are TGCGCCAGCAGCCCGGGACTAGCGGTTAAAGGGGAGCTGTTTTTT. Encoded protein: CASSPGLAVKGELFF.

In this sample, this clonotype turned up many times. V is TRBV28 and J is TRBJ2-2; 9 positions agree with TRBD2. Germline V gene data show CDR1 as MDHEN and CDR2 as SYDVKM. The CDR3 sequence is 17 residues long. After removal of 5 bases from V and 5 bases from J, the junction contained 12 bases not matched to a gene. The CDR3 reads CASSKIVAGDGTGELFF. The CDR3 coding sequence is TGTGCCAGCAGTAAAATTGTAGCGGGAGATGGAACCGGGGAGCTGTTTTTT.

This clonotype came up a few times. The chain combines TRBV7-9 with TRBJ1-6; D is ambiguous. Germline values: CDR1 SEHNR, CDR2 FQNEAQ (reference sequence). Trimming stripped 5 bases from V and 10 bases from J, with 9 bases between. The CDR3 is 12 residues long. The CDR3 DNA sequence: TGTGCCAGCAGCCAAAGTCGCTCACCCCTCCACTTT. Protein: CASSQSRSPLHF.

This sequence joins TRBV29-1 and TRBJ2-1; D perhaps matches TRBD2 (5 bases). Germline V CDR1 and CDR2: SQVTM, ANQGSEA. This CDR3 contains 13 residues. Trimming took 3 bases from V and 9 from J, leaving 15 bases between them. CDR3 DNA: TGCAGCGTTGATTTCGGGAAAGGTGGTGAGCAGTTCTTC. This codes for CSVDFGKGGEQFF.

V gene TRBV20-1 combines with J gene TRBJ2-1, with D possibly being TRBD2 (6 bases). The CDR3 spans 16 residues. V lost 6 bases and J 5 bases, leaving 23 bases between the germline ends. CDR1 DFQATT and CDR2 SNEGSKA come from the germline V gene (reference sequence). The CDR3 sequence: CSASRLSSEPHNEQFF. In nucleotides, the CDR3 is TGCAGTGCGTCCCGGTTATCTAGCGAACCTCACAATGAGCAGTTCTTC.

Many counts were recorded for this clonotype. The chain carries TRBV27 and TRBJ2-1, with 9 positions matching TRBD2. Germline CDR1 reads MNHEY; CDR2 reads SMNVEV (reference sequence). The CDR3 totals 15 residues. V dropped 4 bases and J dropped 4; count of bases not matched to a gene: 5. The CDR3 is CASSSASGDYNEQFF. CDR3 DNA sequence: TGTGCCAGCAGTTCAGCTAGCGGGGATTACAATGAGCAGTTCTTC.

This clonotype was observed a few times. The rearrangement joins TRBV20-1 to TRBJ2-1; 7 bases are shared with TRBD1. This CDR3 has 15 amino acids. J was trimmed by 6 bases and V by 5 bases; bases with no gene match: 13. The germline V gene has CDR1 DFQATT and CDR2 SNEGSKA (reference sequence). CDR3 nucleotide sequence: TGCAGTGCTCACCGACCGGGACAGTTGAGCAATGAGCAGTTCTTC. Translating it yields CSAHRPGQLSNEQFF.

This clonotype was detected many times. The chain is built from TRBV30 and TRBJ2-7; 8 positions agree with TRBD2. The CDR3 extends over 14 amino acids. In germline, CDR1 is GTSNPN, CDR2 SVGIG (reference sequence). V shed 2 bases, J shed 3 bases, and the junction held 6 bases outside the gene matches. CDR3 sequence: CAWSLAGGLYEQYF. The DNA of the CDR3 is TGTGCCTGGAGTCTGGCGGGAGGTCTCTACGAGCAGTACTTC.

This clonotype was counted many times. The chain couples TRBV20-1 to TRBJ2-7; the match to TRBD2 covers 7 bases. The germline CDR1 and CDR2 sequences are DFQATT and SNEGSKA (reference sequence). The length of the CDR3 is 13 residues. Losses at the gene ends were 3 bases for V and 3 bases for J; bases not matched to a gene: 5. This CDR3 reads CSARREPYYEQYF. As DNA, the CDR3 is TGCAGTGCTAGGCGGGAGCCGTACTACGAGCAGTACTTC.